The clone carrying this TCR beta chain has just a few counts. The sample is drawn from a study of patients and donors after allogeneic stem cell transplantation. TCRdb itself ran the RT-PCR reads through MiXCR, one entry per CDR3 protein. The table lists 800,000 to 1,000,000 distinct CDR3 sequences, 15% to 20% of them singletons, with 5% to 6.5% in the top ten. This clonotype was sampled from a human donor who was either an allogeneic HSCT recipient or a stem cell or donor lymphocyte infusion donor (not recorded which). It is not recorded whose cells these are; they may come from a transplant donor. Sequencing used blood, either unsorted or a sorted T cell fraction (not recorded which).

CDR3 region: CASSFLANSYEQYF. The DNA for the CDR3 is TGTGCCAGCAGTTTCCTAGCAAATTCCTACGAGCAGTACTTC. The chain carries TRBV28 and TRBJ2-7; D is possibly TRBD2 (5 bases). Germline lookup yields CDR1 MDHEN and CDR2 SYDVKM. The CDR3 is 14 residues long. Trimming took off 3 bases at V and 1 base at J, with 10 bases between the two ends.